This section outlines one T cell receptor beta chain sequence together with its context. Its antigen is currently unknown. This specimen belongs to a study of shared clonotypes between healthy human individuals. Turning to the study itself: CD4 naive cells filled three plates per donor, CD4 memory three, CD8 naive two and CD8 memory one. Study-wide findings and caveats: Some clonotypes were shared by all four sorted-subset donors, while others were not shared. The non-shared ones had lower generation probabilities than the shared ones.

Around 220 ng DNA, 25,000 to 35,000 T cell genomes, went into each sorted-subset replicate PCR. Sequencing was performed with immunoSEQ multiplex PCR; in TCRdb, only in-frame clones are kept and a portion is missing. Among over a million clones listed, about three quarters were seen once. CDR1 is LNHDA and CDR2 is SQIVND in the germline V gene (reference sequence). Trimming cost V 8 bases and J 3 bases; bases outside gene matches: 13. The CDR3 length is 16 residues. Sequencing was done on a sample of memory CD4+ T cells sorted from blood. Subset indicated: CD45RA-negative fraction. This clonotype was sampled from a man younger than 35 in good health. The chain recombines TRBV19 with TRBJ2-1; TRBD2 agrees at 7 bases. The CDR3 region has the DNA TGTGCCAGTGCGTCGGTAGCGGGTTATAACTACAATGAGCAGTTCTTC. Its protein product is CASASVAGYNYNEQFF.